A single sample is the source of the 18 T cell receptor beta chains below, sequenced in a study of T cell repertoires in aging, cancer and after chemotherapy. Multiplex touch-down PCR with TRB-A/B primers amplified rearranged V-D-J TRB sequences. Using its own MiXCR run on the multiplex PCR reads, TCRdb lists one record per CDR3 protein. The repertoire holds 15,000 to 20,000 distinct CDR3 sequences, 37% seen once, with roughly 15% in the top ten. The template was genomic DNA from peripheral blood, not RNA. The source material was blood. Receptors originate from a human donor with a solid tumor.

The rearrangement joins TRBV10-3 to TRBJ1-5; 9 nucleotides align to TRBD1. After removal of 5 bases from V and 0 bases from J, the junction contained 8 bases not matched to a gene. This CDR3 region has 17 residues. Germline V gives CDR1 ENHRY, CDR2 SYGVKD. The CDR3, as DNA: TGTGCCATCAGTACCGGGACAGGGATGCTTAGCAATCAGCCCCAGCATTTT. Its translation: CAISTGTGMLSNQPQHF.

This clonotype was seen only a few times. The genes are TRBV6-2 or TRBV6-3 and TRBJ1-6; possibly TRBD1 for D (6 bases). Germline assignment: CDR1 MNHEY and CDR2 SVGEGT. V was trimmed by 6 bases and J by 14 bases, leaving 17 bases between them. The length of the CDR3 is 13 residues. For the CDR3, the DNA is TGTGCCAGCAGCCTCGCCAGGGGTAGGTCCCTCCACTTT. The encoded protein is CASSLARGRSLHF.

The rearrangement joins TRBV7-2 to TRBJ1-5; possible D gene TRBD1, 6 bases. This CDR3 has 14 residues. The germline gives CDR1 SGHTA, CDR2 FQGNSA. V was pared by 5 bases and J by 3 bases, with 11 bases between. CDR3 nucleotide sequence: TGTGCCAGCAGCACTGGACAGCACAATCAGCCCCAGCATTTT. The encoded protein is CASSTGQHNQPQHF.

This chain joins TRBV6-4 and TRBJ2-6, with 7 positions matching TRBD2. The CDR3 runs to 16 residues. Germline V gene sequence: CDR1 MRHNA, CDR2 SNTAGT. V was pared by 4 bases and J by 0 bases, with 3 bases of the junction left unmatched. In DNA, the CDR3 is TGTGCCAGCAGTGTAGTAGCGGGCTCTGGGGCCAACGTCCTGACTTTC. Translated, it gives CASSVVAGSGANVLTF.

The J gene is TRBJ2-7, the V gene TRBV27; 8 positions agree with TRBD1. The CDR3 runs to 15 residues. Germline CDR1 is MNHEY and CDR2 is SMNVEV (reference sequence). Trimming cost V 6 bases and J 4 bases; bases outside gene matches: 11. CDR3 sequence (DNA): TGTGCCAGCAGAAAATCCGGGACAGGATCATACGAGCAGTACTTC. It yields the protein CASRKSGTGSYEQYF.

This chain links TRBV11-2 with TRBJ2-3, with D uncertain. The V gene's germline CDR1 is SGHAT and CDR2 FQNNGV. The CDR3 consists of 14 residues. V lost 2 bases, J lost 3 bases, and 9 bases lay in between. The CDR3 nucleotides read TGTGCCAGCAGCTTACTCACCGTGACAGATACGCAGTATTTT. Translation gives CASSLLTVTDTQYF.

This clonotype is categorized as medium-sized. The V gene is TRBV30, the J gene TRBJ2-2, with a weak D call TRBD2 (5 bases). The V gene lost 0 bases and the J gene lost 6 bases, with 8 bases spanning the gap. The CDR3 is 13 amino acids. Germline values: CDR1 GTSNPN, CDR2 SVGIG (reference sequence). CDR3: CAWSVTSAGELFF. CDR3 DNA: TGTGCCTGGAGTGTTACTAGTGCCGGGGAGCTGTTTTTT.

The chain employs TRBV5-1 and TRBJ2-2, with D possibly TRBD1 on 6 matching bases. The CDR3 covers 14 residues. CDR1 is SGHRS, CDR2 YFSETQ, per germline. Between the trimmed V and J ends, which lost 4 bases and 4 bases, there was a span of 11 bases. Here the CDR3 DNA reads TGCGCCAGCAGCACGGACAGCTCCACCGGGGAGCTGTTTTTT. Its translation is CASSTDSSTGELFF.

The chain employs TRBV18 and TRBJ2-2, with D uncertain. Germline CDR1 reads KGHSH; CDR2 reads LQKENI. Trimming stripped 4 bases from V and 0 bases from J, with 9 bases between. The CDR3 is 15 residues long. The CDR3 reads CASSLRTANTGELFF. CDR3 coding DNA: TGTGCCAGCTCACTTCGGACGGCGAACACCGGGGAGCTGTTTTTT.

J is TRBJ1-1 and V is TRBV6-1; D not resolved. This CDR3 spans 13 amino acids. Trimming shortened V by 5 bases and J by 1 base, and 8 bases separated the two germline ends. Germline V lookup: CDR1 MNHNS, CDR2 SASEGT. The CDR3 sequence is CASSYSRNTEAFF. The CDR3 DNA sequence: TGTGCCAGCAGTTACTCTAGGAACACTGAAGCTTTCTTT.

Here the CDR3 reads CASSPGGPISKLFF. The CDR3 region has the DNA TGTGCCAGCAGTCCGGGCGGGCCGATAAGCAAACTGTTTTTT. The chain links TRBV27 to TRBJ1-4; the D is unclear. V was cut by 5 bases and J by 11 bases, with 18 bases left in between. Germline V gene sequence: CDR1 MNHEY, CDR2 SMNVEV (reference sequence). This CDR3 is built from 14 residues. The full variable domain, rest sourced from reference TRBV27 and TRBJ1-4, is EAQVTQNPRYLITVTGKKLTVTCSQNMNHEYMSWYRQDPGLGLRQIYYSMNVEVTDKGDVPEGYKVSRKEKRNFPLILESPSPNQTSLYFCASSPGGPISKLFFGSGTQLSVL.

The chain uses TRBV7-3 and TRBJ2-2, with TRBD2 matching 7 bases. V shed 1 base and J 6 bases; nucleotides not matched to a gene: 14. CDR3 length: 18 residues. Germline CDR1 and CDR2: SGHTA and FQGTGA. This chain's CDR3 is CASSLRGLVMGRAGELFF. As DNA, the CDR3 is TGTGCCAGCAGCTTAAGAGGACTAGTGATGGGACGGGCCGGGGAGCTGTTTTTT.

This chain connects TRBV28 to TRBJ2-5; D call uncertain. CDR3 size: 12 residues. V was pared by 6 bases and J by 4 bases, with 9 bases between. The germline V gene encodes CDR1 MDHEN and CDR2 SYDVKM. CDR3 DNA sequence: TGTGCCAGCAGCCCCATCCTAGAGACCCAGTACTTC. It codes for CASSPILETQYF.

This clonotype has just a few counts. V and J are TRBV6-2 or TRBV6-3 and TRBJ2-1; 7 nucleotides match TRBD1. The CDR3 sequence is 13 residues long. Germline lookup yields CDR1 MNHEY and CDR2 SVGEGT. With V trimmed by 5 bases and J by 6 bases, 4 bases remained unmatched. CDR3 protein: CASSQTGSNEQFF. CDR3 sequence (DNA): TGTGCCAGCAGTCAGACAGGGAGCAATGAGCAGTTCTTC.

This rearrangement joins TRBV6-4 to TRBJ1-4, with D possibly being TRBD1 (6 bases). The germline gives CDR1 MRHNA, CDR2 SNTAGT. The V gene lost 4 bases and the J gene lost 3 bases, with 12 bases spanning the gap. The CDR3 has 15 residues. The CDR3 DNA is TGTGCCAGCAGTGGGTACAGGACAGCTAATGAAAAACTGTTTTTT. Its protein product is CASSGYRTANEKLFF.

The sample holds a few counts of this clonotype. The chain combines TRBV18 with TRBJ1-5; D unresolved. The CDR3 is 13 amino acids. Germline values: CDR1 KGHSH, CDR2 LQKENI. V dropped 3 bases and J dropped 2 bases, with 5 bases sitting between them. The DNA for the CDR3 is TGTGCCAGCTCACCTGGTGGCAATCAGCCCCAGCATTTT. It encodes CASSPGGNQPQHF.

The rearrangement links TRBV27 to TRBJ2-1; tentatively, D is TRBD1 (6 bases). This CDR3 is 15 amino acids long. Trimming cost V 7 bases and J 5 bases, with 18 bases left between them. Germline V gene lookup returns CDR1 MNHEY and CDR2 SMNVEV (reference sequence). The CDR3 region is CASKLKDRPHNEQFF. The CDR3 DNA sequence: TGTGCCAGCAAGTTGAAGGACAGACCTCACAATGAGCAGTTCTTC.

For this clonotype: This clone may be a read error of a much larger clone one base away. The rearrangement links TRBV19 to TRBJ2-2; D ambiguous. V gave up 9 bases and J gave up 3 bases, with 11 bases separating them. Per the germline V gene, CDR1 is LNHDA and CDR2 is SQIVND (reference sequence). This CDR3 has 13 residues. The CDR3 coding sequence is TGTGCCAGCCGAATATTTGACACCGGGGAGCTGTTTTTT. Its protein product is CASRIFDTGELFF. Looking up the rest from reference TRBV19 and TRBJ2-2 gives the full variable domain: DGGITQSPKYLFRKEGQNVTLSCEQNLNHDAMYWYRQDPGQGLRLIYYSQIVNDFQKGDIAEGYSVSREKKESFPLTVTSAQKNPTAFYLCASRIFDTGELFFGEGSRLTVL.